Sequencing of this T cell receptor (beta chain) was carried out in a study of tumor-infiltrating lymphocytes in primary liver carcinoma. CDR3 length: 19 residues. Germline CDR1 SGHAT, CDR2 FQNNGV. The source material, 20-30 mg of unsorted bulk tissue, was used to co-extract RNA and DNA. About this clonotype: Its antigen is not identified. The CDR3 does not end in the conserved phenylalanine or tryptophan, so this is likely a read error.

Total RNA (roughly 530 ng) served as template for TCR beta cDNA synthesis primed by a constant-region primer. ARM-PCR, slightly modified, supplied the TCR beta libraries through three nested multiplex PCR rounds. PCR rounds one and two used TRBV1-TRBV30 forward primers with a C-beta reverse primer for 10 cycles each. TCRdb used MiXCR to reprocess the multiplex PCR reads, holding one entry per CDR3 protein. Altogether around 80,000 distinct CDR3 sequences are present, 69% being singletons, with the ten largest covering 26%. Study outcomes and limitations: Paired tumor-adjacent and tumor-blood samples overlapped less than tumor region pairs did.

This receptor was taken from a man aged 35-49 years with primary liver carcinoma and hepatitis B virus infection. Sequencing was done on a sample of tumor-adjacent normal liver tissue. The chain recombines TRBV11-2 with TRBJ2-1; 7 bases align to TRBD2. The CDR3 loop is CTSSLDGRFSGTIYIEQFL. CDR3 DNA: TGTACCAGCAGCTTAGATGGGCGATTCAGCGGGACCATTTACATTGAGCAGTTCTTA.